This entry lists 25 T cell receptor beta chains sequenced from one sample in a study of T cell responses to AZD1222 COVID-19 vaccine. Only in-frame clones appear in the TCRdb table, and some are missing; sequencing was by immunoSEQ multiplex PCR. Counted here are under 150,000 clones, over 80% occurring once; the ten biggest clones make up around 2.8%. The input for sequencing was peripheral blood, taken on day 0 of MenACWY control vaccination. The receptors originated from an adult in good health.

The CDR3 loop reads CASSLASRTSYEQYF. In DNA form, the CDR3 reads TGCGCCAGCAGCTTGGCCTCGAGGACGTCCTACGAGCAGTACTTC. The genes are TRBV5-1 and TRBJ2-7, with D hard to call. The CDR3 contains 15 residues. Germline-derived CDR1 and CDR2 are SGHRS and YFSETQ. Trimming took off 0 bases at V and 1 base at J, with 11 bases between the two ends. Variable domain in full (rest from reference TRBV5-1 and TRBJ2-7): KAGVTQTPRYLIKTRGQQVTLSCSPISGHRSVSWYQQTPGQGLQFLFEYFSETQRNKGNFPGRFSGRQFSNSRSEMNVSTLELGDSALYLCASSLASRTSYEQYFGPGTRLTVT.

V usage is TRBV27 and J usage is TRBJ2-1; 7 positions agree with TRBD2. J was trimmed by 4 bases and V by 8 bases; bases with no gene match: 11. The length of the CDR3 is 15 residues. CDR1 MNHEY and CDR2 SMNVEV come from the germline V gene (reference sequence). The CDR3 DNA reads TGTGCCAGCCGCCCGGGGCTAGCGGATTACAATGAGCAGTTCTTC. Residues: CASRPGLADYNEQFF.

V usage is TRBV7-2 and J usage is TRBJ2-7; 8 bases agree with TRBD2. Losses at the gene ends were 6 bases for V and 1 base for J; bases not matched to a gene: 5. This CDR3 spans 14 amino acids. Germline V gene lookup returns CDR1 SGHTA and CDR2 FQGNSA. The CDR3 sequence is CASRRLAQSYEQYF. In DNA, the CDR3 is TGTGCCAGCAGGAGACTAGCGCAATCCTACGAGCAGTACTTC. Full variable domain (rest looked up from reference TRBV7-2 and TRBJ2-7): GAGVSQSPSNKVTEKGKDVELRCDPISGHTALYWYRQSLGQGLEFLIYFQGNSAPDKSGLPSDRFSAERTGGSVSTLTIQRTQQEDSAVYLCASRRLAQSYEQYFGPGTRLTVT.

This clone came up once. The gene calls are TRBV25-1 and TRBJ1-3, with D possibly TRBD1 on 6 matching bases. CDR3 size: 18 residues. Germline lookup yields CDR1 MGHDK and CDR2 SYGVNS. Trimming left V 5 bases short and J 0 bases short, with 20 bases between. CDR3 protein: CASSYAEGGPFSGNTIYF. CDR3 sequence (DNA): TGTGCCAGCAGTTATGCCGAGGGGGGGCCCTTCTCTGGAAACACCATATATTTT.

The chain carries TRBV20-1 and TRBJ2-3; no firm D call. The length of the CDR3 is 11 residues. Germline CDR1 and CDR2: DFQATT and SNEGSKA (reference sequence). The V gene lost 2 bases and the J gene lost 5 bases, with 5 bases spanning the gap. The CDR3 sequence is CSARSRDTQYF. CDR3 DNA sequence: TGCAGTGCTAGATCTCGAGATACGCAGTATTTT.

This clone is a singleton in its sample. The junction shows a germline mismatch at one end, possibly a read error. The V and J genes are TRBV15 and TRBJ1-3; D gene unclear. This CDR3 is 13 amino acids long. Per germline, CDR1 LNHNV and CDR2 YYDKDF (reference sequence). The CDR3, as DNA: TGTGCCACCAGCGGAGATCGGGGAAACACCATATATTTT. Residues: CATSGDRGNTIYF.

The gene calls are TRBV19 and TRBJ2-1; TRBD2 aligns across 8 bases. The V gene end was trimmed by 5 bases and the J gene end by 15 bases; junction bases not matched to a gene: 12. This CDR3 region has 13 residues. Per the germline V gene, CDR1 is LNHDA and CDR2 is SQIVND (reference sequence). This chain's CDR3 is CASSPRTSLFWFF. The CDR3 bases are TGTGCCAGTAGTCCTCGGACTAGCCTCTTCTGGTTCTTC.

The chain has TRBV3-1 (or the pseudogene TRBV3-2) and TRBJ1-1, with a weak D call TRBD1 (6 bases). CDR1 and CDR2 (germline): LGHDT, YNNKEL (reference sequence). CDR3 length: 12 residues. V lost 3 bases to trimming and J lost 8 bases, with 10 bases between them. The CDR3, as DNA: TGTGCCAGCAGCCACCAGGGGCGGGAAGCTTTCTTT. Protein sequence: CASSHQGREAFF.

The gene calls are TRBV30 and TRBJ2-2; TRBD1 is a possible D gene (5 bases). Trimming stripped 2 bases from V and 6 bases from J, with 7 bases between. The germline V gene encodes CDR1 GTSNPN and CDR2 SVGIG (reference sequence). The CDR3 is 12 residues long. Here the CDR3 DNA reads TGTGCCTGGAGTATAGGGGCCGGGGAGCTGTTTTTT. Protein product: CAWSIGAGELFF.

The chain is built from TRBV6-5 and TRBJ1-4; D is unresolved. Germline V gene data show CDR1 as MNHEY and CDR2 as SVGAGI. The CDR3 sequence is 11 residues long. V was trimmed by 2 bases and J by 13 bases, leaving 8 bases between them. CDR3 protein: CASSYMDRLFF. Written as DNA, the CDR3 is TGTGCCAGCAGTTACATGGATAGACTGTTTTTT.

This clone was picked up one time. This chain links TRBV4-2 with TRBJ2-7, with D perhaps TRBD2 (6 bases). Trimming stripped 0 bases from V and 1 base from J, with 10 bases between. This CDR3 is 15 amino acids long. CDR1 is LGHNA and CDR2 is YNFKEQ in the germline V gene. CDR3 DNA sequence: TGTGCCAGCAGCCAAGATTGGCTAGCGTCCTACGAGCAGTACTTC. Amino acids: CASSQDWLASYEQYF.

This chain joins TRBV2 and TRBJ1-1, with 10 bases fitting TRBD1. J gave up 5 bases and V 6 bases, and 9 bases lay outside the gene matches. Germline V gene sequence: CDR1 SNHLY, CDR2 FYNNEI. This CDR3 contains 15 residues. CDR3 bases: TGTGCCAGCAGGCACGTTGGGACAGGGGATACTGAAGCTTTCTTT. It yields the protein CASRHVGTGDTEAFF. Variable domain in full (rest from reference TRBV2 and TRBJ1-1): EPEVTQTPSHQVTQMGQEVILRCVPISNHLYFYWYRQILGQKVEFLVSFYNNEISEKSEIFDDQFSVERPDGSNFTLKIRSTKLEDSAMYFCASRHVGTGDTEAFFGQGTRLTVV.

J is TRBJ1-1 and V is TRBV5-1; possibly TRBD1 for D (5 bases). Germline loops: CDR1 SGHRS, CDR2 YFSETQ. CDR3 length: 14 residues. The ends were cut back, 3 bases at V and 6 bases at J, with 15 bases in the middle. The CDR3 bases are TGCGCCAGCAGCTCGGGGGATTCGCGGGCTGAAGCTTTCTTT. This gives the protein CASSSGDSRAEAFF.

In its sample, this clone was seen once. This sequence joins TRBV19 and TRBJ1-3; the D is unclear. Trimming left V 6 bases short and J 0 bases short, with 12 bases between. Per the germline V gene, CDR1 is LNHDA and CDR2 is SQIVND (reference sequence). The CDR3 consists of 15 residues. CDR3 in DNA: TGTGCCAGTAGCCCCTCGGGAGCCTCTGGAAACACCATATATTTT. Translating gives CASSPSGASGNTIYF.

This chain connects TRBV6-5 to TRBJ2-1, with TRBD2 matching over 10 bases. The germline gives CDR1 MNHEY, CDR2 SVGAGI. The CDR3 runs 14 residues. The V gene end was trimmed by 5 bases and the J gene end by 5 bases; junction bases not matched to a gene: 3. The CDR3 sequence is CASSIAGGNNEQFF. The CDR3 DNA sequence: TGTGCCAGCAGTATAGCGGGAGGAAACAATGAGCAGTTCTTC.

The chain joins TRBV28 to TRBJ2-3; TRBD1 matches 8 bases. V trimming: 3 bases; J trimming: 0 bases; junction bases outside the gene matches: 11. CDR3 length: 18 residues. The germline CDR1 and CDR2 sequences are MDHEN and SYDVKM. The chain's CDR3 is CASSFPPRTGPSTDTQYF. The DNA of the CDR3 is TGTGCCAGCAGTTTCCCGCCTCGGACAGGGCCAAGCACAGATACGCAGTATTTT.

J is TRBJ2-7 and V is TRBV2; 8 bases are shared with TRBD2. The CDR3 runs to 13 residues. Germline V gene lookup returns CDR1 SNHLY and CDR2 FYNNEI. The V gene end was trimmed by 3 bases and the J gene end by 2 bases; junction bases not matched to a gene: 0. The DNA for the CDR3 is TGTGCCAGCAGTGAGGGACTAGCCTACGAGCAGTACTTC. This encodes CASSEGLAYEQYF. The entire variable domain, with the rest obtained from reference TRBV2 and TRBJ2-7, is as follows: EPEVTQTPSHQVTQMGQEVILRCVPISNHLYFYWYRQILGQKVEFLVSFYNNEISEKSEIFDDQFSVERPDGSNFTLKIRSTKLEDSAMYFCASSEGLAYEQYFGPGTRLTVT.

The V gene is TRBV19, the J gene TRBJ1-3; 9 bases match TRBD1. CDR1 and CDR2 from the germline V gene are LNHDA and SQIVND (reference sequence). There are 16 residues in the CDR3. J lost 2 bases, V lost 10 bases, and 12 bases had no gene match. CDR3 DNA: TGTGCCACTTCCCTGTCGGGGACAGGGACTGGAAACACCATATATTTT. Its translation: CATSLSGTGTGNTIYF.

V and J are TRBV5-4 and TRBJ2-6; D is ambiguous. This CDR3 is built from 15 residues. From germline, CDR1 is SGHNT and CDR2 YYREEE (reference sequence). V lost 0 bases and J 4 bases, leaving 8 bases between the germline ends. The CDR3 DNA sequence: TGTGCCAGCAGCTTGGCAGAGCCCGGGGCCAACGTCCTGACTTTC. As protein: CASSLAEPGANVLTF. The full variable domain, completed using reference TRBV5-4 and TRBJ2-6, is ETGVTQSPTHLIKTRGQQVTLRCSSQSGHNTVSWYQQALGQGPQFIFQYYREEENGRGNFPPRFSGLQFPNYSSELNVNALELDDSALYLCASSLAEPGANVLTFGAGSRLTVL.

This chain joins TRBV28 and TRBJ2-7, with D possibly TRBD2 on 5 matching bases. The CDR3 runs to 13 residues. Germline loops: CDR1 MDHEN, CDR2 SYDVKM. V was trimmed by 2 bases and J by 4 bases, leaving 9 bases between them. CDR3: CASSLRTVYEQYF. The CDR3 nucleotides read TGTGCCAGCAGTTTAAGGACTGTATACGAGCAGTACTTC.

Written as DNA, the CDR3 is TGTGCCAGCAGTTTAGGTGTCGGAGATACGCAGTATTTT. It specifies CASSLGVGDTQYF. The chain employs TRBV27 and TRBJ2-3; D is unclear. CDR3 length: 13 residues. V lost 2 bases and J 5 bases, leaving 8 bases between the germline ends. Germline lookup yields CDR1 MNHEY and CDR2 SMNVEV (reference sequence).

This sequence joins TRBV4-1 and TRBJ1-1; D not resolved. In germline, CDR1 is MGHRA, CDR2 YSYEKL. Trimming took 4 bases from V and 3 from J, leaving 12 bases between them. The CDR3 extends over 14 amino acids. CDR3 loop: CASSRSFVDTEAFF. CDR3 sequence (DNA): TGCGCCAGCAGCCGCTCCTTCGTGGACACTGAAGCTTTCTTT.

The chain uses TRBV12-3 or TRBV12-4 and TRBJ2-7; no definite D call. Trimming removed 3 bases at V and 0 bases at J, with 6 bases between. CDR3 length: 13 residues. The CDR3 bases are TGTGCCAGCAGTTTGCGGAGCTCCTACGAGCAGTACTTC. Its translation: CASSLRSSYEQYF.

The rearrangement joins TRBV9 to TRBJ1-6; no reliable D call. Germline V gene lookup returns CDR1 SGDLS and CDR2 YYNGEE. CDR3 size: 17 residues. V was clipped by 3 bases and J by 0 bases, with 13 bases between them. The CDR3 bases are TGTGCCAGCAGCGCCGGGCCTTTGAGCTCCTATAATTCACCCCTCCACTTT. Encoded protein: CASSAGPLSSYNSPLHF.

This sequence joins TRBV9 and TRBJ2-2; D remains ambiguous. Germline CDR1 SGDLS, CDR2 YYNGEE. CDR3 length: 12 amino acids. V was trimmed by 0 bases and J by 8 bases, leaving 5 bases between them. CDR3 protein: CASSVARGELFF. CDR3 nucleotides: TGTGCCAGCAGCGTAGCCAGGGGGGAGCTGTTTTTT.